The 31 T cell receptor beta chains below come from one sample, sequenced in a study of blood T cell repertoires in COVID-19. Using immunoSEQ multiplex PCR, the repertoire was profiled, and TCRdb retains in-frame clones only, with some absent. The sample includes about 200,000 clones, roughly 90% seen only once; the top ten take roughly 8.4%. The sample consisted of PBMCs or T cells enriched from blood (not recorded which). These receptor sequences come from a woman under 30 who had recovered from COVID-19.

For the CDR3, the DNA is TGTGCCAGCAGCCAATTACAGACGAACACTGAAGCTTTCTTT. Residues: CASSQLQTNTEAFF. V gene TRBV14 combines with J gene TRBJ1-1, with D unresolved. The CDR3 loop spans 14 amino acids. Deletions cut 2 bases from V and 1 base from J, with 8 bases between. Germline assignment: CDR1 SGHDN and CDR2 FVKESK. Variable domain in full (rest from reference TRBV14 and TRBJ1-1): EAGVTQFPSHSVIEKGQTVTLRCDPISGHDNLYWYRRVMGKEIKFLLHFVKESKQDESGMPNNRFLAERTGGTYSTLKVQPAELEDSGVYFCASSQLQTNTEAFFGQGTRLTVV.

This sequence joins TRBV5-5 and TRBJ2-2, with a tentative D call TRBD2 (6 bases). Germline-derived CDR1 and CDR2 are SGHKS and YYEKEE (reference sequence). V was shortened by 3 bases and J by 3 bases, with 27 bases between the two germline ends. There are 20 residues in the CDR3. CDR3 bases: TGTGCCAGCAGCTCTAAGTTGACTAGTCTCTCTGTGTTTGACACCGGGGAGCTGTTTTTT. Encoded protein: CASSSKLTSLSVFDTGELFF.

The chain recombines TRBV5-1 with TRBJ1-1, with 10 bases matching TRBD1. From germline, CDR1 is SGHRS and CDR2 YFSETQ. J was trimmed by 3 bases and V by 4 bases; bases with no gene match: 12. CDR3 length equals 17 residues. In DNA form, the CDR3 reads TGCGCCAGCAGCAGCCGGACAGGGGGTATCGCGGACACTGAAGCTTTCTTT. It yields the protein CASSSRTGGIADTEAFF.

V usage is TRBV7-6 and J usage is TRBJ2-5; D ambiguous. Germline V gene data show CDR1 as SGHVS and CDR2 as FNYEAQ. The V gene lost 1 base and the J gene lost 4 bases, with 4 bases spanning the gap. CDR3 length: 12 amino acids. CDR3 in DNA: TGTGCCAGCAGCTTAGAGCGAGAGACCCAGTACTTC. This encodes CASSLERETQYF.

CDR3 nucleotides: TGTGCCTGGAGGGAGGGATGGGGGGAGCTGTTTTTT. Translating gives CAWREGWGELFF. The genes are TRBV30 and TRBJ2-2; tentatively, D is TRBD2 (6 bases). The germline V and J ends were trimmed by 3 bases and 8 bases, with 10 bases remaining between them. The CDR3 has 12 residues. The germline V gene encodes CDR1 GTSNPN and CDR2 SVGIG (reference sequence).

The chain links TRBV20-1 to TRBJ2-5, with TRBD2 as a possible D gene (7 bases). CDR1 and CDR2 (germline): DFQATT, SNEGSKA (reference sequence). This CDR3 is built from 11 residues. The chain's CDR3 is CSGGPGETQYF. The CDR3 DNA reads as TGCAGCGGGGGGCCCGGGGAGACCCAGTACTTC.

The chain joins TRBV28 to TRBJ1-1; perhaps TRBD1 as D (5 bases). The CDR3 is 15 residues long. Germline V gene data show CDR1 as MDHEN and CDR2 as SYDVKM. V was cut by 6 bases and J by 0 bases, with 14 bases left in between. The CDR3 protein is CASSSQGEMNTEAFF. CDR3 in DNA: TGTGCCAGCAGCTCTCAGGGCGAAATGAACACTGAAGCTTTCTTT. The full variable domain, with the rest looked up from reference TRBV28 and TRBJ1-1, is DVKVTQSSRYLVKRTGEKVFLECVQDMDHENMFWYRQDPGLGLRLIYFSYDVKMKEKGDIPEGYSVSREKKERFSLILESASTNQTSMYLCASSSQGEMNTEAFFGQGTRLTVV.

V usage is TRBV5-6 and J usage is TRBJ2-2; D might be TRBD1 (6 bases). In germline, CDR1 is SGHDT, CDR2 YYEEEE. This CDR3 is 16 amino acids long. V was clipped by 0 bases and J by 1 base, with 10 bases between them. The DNA of the CDR3 is TGTGCCAGCAGCTTGGGCTCGGGACAGAACACCGGGGAGCTGTTTTTT. Protein: CASSLGSGQNTGELFF.

This clone was counted at least ten times. V usage is TRBV28 and J usage is TRBJ1-6, with D uncertain. Deletions cut 6 bases from V and 8 bases from J, with 11 bases between. In germline, CDR1 is MDHEN, CDR2 SYDVKM. This CDR3 has 13 amino acids. CDR3 nucleotides: TGTGCCAGCAGGAACTTTCCTTATTCACCCCTCCACTTT. This codes for CASRNFPYSPLHF.

The chain joins TRBV11-2 to TRBJ1-6; no reliable D call. Germline assignment: CDR1 SGHAT and CDR2 FQNNGV. This CDR3 comprises 14 residues. V gave up 1 base and J gave up 7 bases, with 8 bases separating them. CDR3 sequence reads: CASSLGGRNSPLHF. The CDR3 nucleotides are TGTGCCAGCAGCTTAGGCGGGAGGAATTCACCCCTCCACTTT. Full variable domain (outside the CDR3, taken from reference TRBV11-2 and TRBJ1-6): EAGVAQSPRYKIIEKRQSVAFWCNPISGHATLYWYQQILGQGPKLLIQFQNNGVVDDSQLPKDRFSAERLKGVDSTLKIQPAKLEDSAVYLCASSLGGRNSPLHFGNGTRLTVT.

The chain uses TRBV12-3 or TRBV12-4 and TRBJ2-3, with D unresolved. CDR3 length: 11 residues. The germline V and J ends were trimmed by 4 bases and 13 bases, with 12 bases remaining between them. In DNA, the CDR3 is TGTGCCAGCAGTTCCTCGTATTCAGAGTATTTT. The encoded protein is CASSSSYSEYF.

CDR3 region: CASRTQGNNYGYTF. CDR3 coding DNA: TGTGCCAGTAGGACACAGGGGAATAACTATGGCTACACCTTC. The genes are TRBV19 and TRBJ1-2, with 7 bases lining up with TRBD1. Trimming took 6 bases from V and 1 from J; bases not matched to a gene: 5. The CDR3 runs 14 residues. Germline CDR1 is LNHDA and CDR2 is SQIVND (reference sequence).

The chain has TRBV19 and TRBJ1-2; 7 positions agree with TRBD1. CDR1 is LNHDA, CDR2 SQIVND, per germline (reference sequence). J lost 5 bases, V lost 0 bases, and 6 bases had no gene match. The CDR3 sequence is 15 residues long. DNA of the CDR3: TGTGCCAGTAGTATAGATTTGGCACAGGGGTATGGCTACACCTTC. This translates into CASSIDLAQGYGYTF.

The chain uses TRBV13 and TRBJ2-1; 8 bases are a match to TRBD2. Germline values: CDR1 PRHDT, CDR2 FYEKMQ (reference sequence). The CDR3 has 15 amino acids. J lost 8 bases, V lost 5 bases, and 11 bases had no gene match. This chain's CDR3 is CASSPRGGVVDEQFF. The CDR3 DNA reads as TGTGCCAGCAGCCCCCGGGGGGGAGTGGTGGATGAGCAGTTCTTC.

This chain connects TRBV10-2 to TRBJ2-1; TRBD2 aligns across 11 bases. Germline V gene sequence: CDR1 WSHSY, CDR2 SAAADI. V dropped 5 bases and J dropped 4; count of bases not matched to a gene: 7. CDR3 length equals 16 residues. For the CDR3, the DNA is TGCGCCAGCAGTATTAGCGGGGGGGCGGGTTACAATGAGCAGTTCTTC. Its translation: CASSISGGAGYNEQFF.

This rearrangement joins TRBV7-6 to TRBJ1-5; tentatively, D is TRBD1 (6 bases). The CDR3 is 16 amino acids. The V and J ends lost 1 base and 4 bases respectively, with 14 bases between them. The germline CDR1 and CDR2 sequences are SGHVS and FNYEAQ. Here the CDR3 reads CASSLGTKGENQPQHF. CDR3 coding DNA: TGTGCCAGCAGCTTAGGAACGAAGGGGGAGAATCAGCCCCAGCATTTT.

In this sample, this clone turned up once. J is TRBJ1-4 and V is TRBV7-9, with TRBD1 matching 12 bases. The CDR3 sequence is 16 residues long. V trimming: 4 bases; J trimming: 8 bases; junction bases outside the gene matches: 8. Germline lookup yields CDR1 SEHNR and CDR2 FQNEAQ (reference sequence). The chain's CDR3 is CASSSGQGAGKEKLFF. The CDR3 region has the DNA TGTGCCAGCAGCTCGGGACAGGGGGCTGGCAAAGAAAAACTGTTTTTT.

The rearrangement joins TRBV7-8 to TRBJ2-3; the match to TRBD2 covers 16 bases. CDR3 length equals 18 residues. V dropped 4 bases and J dropped 1; count of bases not matched to a gene: 5. Germline V lookup: CDR1 SGHVS, CDR2 FQNEAQ. CDR3 DNA: TGTGCCAGCAGCTCGGGACTAGCGGGGGGGCTAGGCACAGATACGCAGTATTTT. It codes for CASSSGLAGGLGTDTQYF.

The chain combines TRBV9 with TRBJ2-3; 8 bases agree with TRBD2. CDR1 is SGDLS, CDR2 YYNGEE, per germline. The CDR3 is made up of 19 amino acids. Trimming at V came to 3 bases and at J to 1 base, leaving 16 bases not matched to a gene. The CDR3 region has the DNA TGTGCCAGCAGCGCCCTCCGGGTGGGGCTAGCGGGCCGCACAGATACGCAGTATTTT. This sequence encodes CASSALRVGLAGRTDTQYF. Complete variable domain (other parts from reference TRBV9 and TRBJ2-3): DSGVTQTPKHLITATGQRVTLRCSPRSGDLSVYWYQQSLDQGLQFLIQYYNGEERAKGNILERFSAQQFPDLHSELNLSSLELGDSALYFCASSALRVGLAGRTDTQYFGPGTRLTVL.

V is TRBV11-2 and J is TRBJ2-2; possible D gene TRBD1, 5 bases. CDR1 and CDR2 from the germline V gene are SGHAT and FQNNGV. Trimming cost V 0 bases and J 6 bases, with 14 bases left between them. This CDR3 contains 16 residues. This chain's CDR3 is CASSLDRVGLAGELFF. The CDR3 DNA is TGTGCCAGCAGCTTAGACAGGGTCGGGTTGGCCGGGGAGCTGTTTTTT.

V gene TRBV5-5 combines with J gene TRBJ1-4; maybe TRBD1 (5 bases). The CDR3 contains 16 residues. Germline CDR1 reads SGHKS; CDR2 reads YYEKEE (reference sequence). V shed 0 bases and J shed 5 bases, with 14 bases lying between them. The CDR3 loop is CASSLEDGGTNEKLFF. CDR3 coding DNA: TGTGCCAGCAGCTTGGAAGATGGAGGGACGAATGAAAAACTGTTTTTT.

The chain couples TRBV7-3 to TRBJ2-6; the D is unclear. The CDR3 contains 15 residues. The germline CDR1 and CDR2 sequences are SGHTA and FQGTGA. The V end was cut by 5 bases, the J end by 0 bases, with 8 bases between. CDR3 nucleotides: TGTGCCAGCAGCCCCCCCCACTCTGGGGCCAACGTCCTGACTTTC. Translation gives CASSPPHSGANVLTF.

The genes are TRBV28 and TRBJ1-5; 10 bases are shared with TRBD1. CDR3 length equals 14 residues. Germline CDR1 is MDHEN and CDR2 is SYDVKM. Germline trimming cut 3 bases from V and 7 bases from J; bases unmatched to any gene: 3. CDR3 amino acids: CASSFGTGVQPQHF. CDR3 sequence (DNA): TGTGCCAGCAGTTTCGGGACAGGGGTACAGCCCCAGCATTTT.

This rearrangement joins TRBV23-1 to TRBJ1-6, with D uncertain. TRBV23-1 is an open reading frame whose function is uncertain. The CDR3 runs to 12 residues. V was pared by 9 bases and J by 7 bases, with 10 bases between. This CDR3 is CARSGKNSPLHF. In DNA form, the CDR3 reads TGCGCCAGATCTGGCAAAAATTCACCCCTCCACTTT.

This clone has a handful of counts. The V call is TRBV30, the J call TRBJ1-1, with D perhaps matching TRBD1 (5 bases). Germline V CDR1 and CDR2: GTSNPN, SVGIG (reference sequence). This CDR3 contains 14 residues. Between the trimmed V and J ends, which lost 7 bases and 5 bases, there was a span of 20 bases. Here the CDR3 reads CASNGHNGITEAFF. The CDR3, as DNA: TGTGCCTCAAATGGACATAATGGAATAACTGAAGCTTTCTTT. Supplemented by reference TRBV30 and TRBJ1-1, the full variable domain reads SQTIHQWPATLVQPVGSPLSLECTVEGTSNPNLYWYRQAAGRGLQLLFYSVGIGQISSEVPQNLSASRPQDRQFILSSKKLLLSDSGFYLCASNGHNGITEAFFGQGTRLTVV.

This clone occurred once. The chain has TRBV7-2 and TRBJ2-2, with 8 bases fitting TRBD2. Per germline, CDR1 SGHTA and CDR2 FQGNSA. V lost 7 bases to trimming and J lost 6 bases; unmatched junction nucleotides: 10. This CDR3 spans 15 amino acids. The CDR3: CASKLSTGGPGELFF. The CDR3 nucleotides are TGTGCCAGCAAGCTTTCCACGGGGGGGCCCGGGGAGCTGTTTTTT.

The V gene is TRBV7-9, the J gene TRBJ1-1; D is perhaps TRBD1 (5 bases). Trimming left V 3 bases short and J 1 base short, with 9 bases between. The CDR3 is made up of 14 amino acids. The germline gives CDR1 SEHNR, CDR2 FQNEAQ (reference sequence). CDR3 bases: TGTGCCAGCAGCTTTCAGGGAGGGAACACTGAAGCTTTCTTT. Protein sequence: CASSFQGGNTEAFF.

The chain carries TRBV9 and TRBJ1-2; 7 bases line up with TRBD1. Germline CDR1 SGDLS, CDR2 YYNGEE. The trim removed 0 bases at V and 3 bases at J, leaving 5 bases unmatched. CDR3 size: 15 residues. The CDR3 is CASSVVDGTDYGYTF. DNA for the CDR3: TGTGCCAGCAGCGTAGTCGACGGGACAGACTATGGCTACACCTTC.

The chain recombines TRBV18 with TRBJ1-1; D might be TRBD1 (5 bases). Trimming stripped 6 bases from V and 0 bases from J, with 23 bases between. The CDR3 sequence is 18 residues long. CDR1 KGHSH and CDR2 LQKENI come from the germline V gene. The CDR3 nucleotides are TGTGCCAGCTCTCCCTATGGGGGGAGGGAGATAATGAACACTGAAGCTTTCTTT. It yields the protein CASSPYGGREIMNTEAFF.

V usage is TRBV24-1 and J usage is TRBJ1-3; unclear D gene. The CDR3 consists of 13 residues. The V gene lost 3 bases and the J gene lost 6 bases, with 8 bases spanning the gap. Germline V gene lookup returns CDR1 KGHDR and CDR2 SFDVKD. The CDR3 bases are TGTGCCACCAGTGATCGGACTGAAAACACCATATATTTT. Translated, it gives CATSDRTENTIYF.

The chain is built from TRBV2 and TRBJ1-2, with 7 bases matching TRBD1. The length of the CDR3 is 13 residues. In germline, CDR1 is SNHLY, CDR2 FYNNEI. With 6 bases clipped from V and 4 bases from J, the junction kept 5 bases outside the gene matches. The CDR3 here is CASSTQGVYGYTF. CDR3 nucleotides: TGTGCCAGCAGCACGCAGGGGGTCTATGGCTACACCTTC.